This entry lists 10 T cell receptor beta chains sequenced from one sample in a study of cytomegalovirus exposure and HLA in healthy donors. The study ran its PCR with 60 Vbeta and 13 Jbeta primers. The protocol was immunoSEQ multiplex PCR, while the TCRdb copy is restricted to in-frame clones and leaves out a portion. Among roughly 66,000 clones listed, around 78% were seen once. The material sequenced was PBMCs. All receptors come from a man in his fifties in good health and CMV-seronegative.

The chain combines TRBV10-1 with TRBJ2-1; 7 positions match TRBD1. J was trimmed by 7 bases and V by 3 bases; bases with no gene match: 9. Germline V gives CDR1 WNHNN, CDR2 SYGVQD (reference sequence). The CDR3 loop spans 15 amino acids. The CDR3 reads CASSDGTAGRNEQFF. The CDR3 DNA sequence: TGCGCCAGCAGTGATGGGACAGCTGGGCGGAATGAGCAGTTCTTC.

This chain's CDR3 is CSVESGLAYGYTF. DNA of the CDR3: TGCAGCGTTGAATCTGGGCTTGCTTATGGCTACACCTTC. V and J are TRBV29-1 and TRBJ1-2; unclear D gene. Trimming cost V 2 bases and J 5 bases, with 12 bases left between them. The CDR3 runs 13 residues. Per the germline V gene, CDR1 is SQVTM and CDR2 is ANQGSEA.

A single count supports this clone. V gene TRBV29-1 combines with J gene TRBJ2-5, with a weak D call TRBD1 (6 bases). Per the germline V gene, CDR1 is SQVTM and CDR2 is ANQGSEA. Trimming cost V 7 bases and J 1 base, with 13 bases left between them. This CDR3 contains 13 residues. The chain's CDR3 is CSAPTGVQETQYF. The CDR3 coding sequence is TGCAGCGCCCCGACAGGAGTCCAAGAGACCCAGTACTTC.

This clone was seen a handful of times. The chain recombines TRBV30 with TRBJ1-1; D might be TRBD1 (5 bases). V lost 2 bases, J lost 1 base, and 11 bases lay in between. Germline V gene sequence: CDR1 GTSNPN, CDR2 SVGIG (reference sequence). The CDR3 length is 14 residues. CDR3 nucleotide sequence: TGTGCCTGGAGTATGGACACGACGAACACTGAAGCTTTCTTT. Its protein is CAWSMDTTNTEAFF.

This clone was observed a few times. The chain has TRBV7-9 and TRBJ2-7; TRBD2 might be the D (5 bases). This CDR3 has 14 amino acids. CDR1 SEHNR and CDR2 FQNEAQ come from the germline V gene (reference sequence). Trimming took 5 bases from V and 2 from J, leaving 13 bases between them. The CDR3 here is CASSPRTGPYEQYF. For the CDR3, the DNA is TGTGCCAGCAGCCCCCGGACTGGGCCCTACGAGCAGTACTTC.

The chain combines TRBV5-1 with TRBJ1-1; D ambiguous. This CDR3 has 15 residues. V dropped 0 bases and J dropped 1 base, with 10 bases sitting between them. Germline CDR1 reads SGHRS; CDR2 reads YFSETQ. The CDR3 DNA reads TGCGCCAGCAGCTTGGGAGGGAACTCGAACACTGAAGCTTTCTTT. Its protein product is CASSLGGNSNTEAFF.

CDR3 sequence: CASSSRGYRTDTQYF. The CDR3 DNA is TGTGCCAGCAGCTCCAGGGGGTACCGCACAGATACGCAGTATTTT. This chain joins TRBV5-6 and TRBJ2-3; TRBD1 agrees at 7 bases. The J segment lost 1 base and the V segment lost 3 bases, leaving 5 bases of the junction unmatched. Germline CDR1 and CDR2: SGHDT and YYEEEE. The CDR3 length is 15 residues.

This chain links TRBV7-3 with TRBJ2-3, with 12 bases matching TRBD1. The CDR3 sequence is 16 residues long. Germline loops: CDR1 SGHTA, CDR2 FQGTGA. The V gene end was trimmed by 5 bases and the J gene end by 5 bases; junction bases not matched to a gene: 8. In DNA form, the CDR3 reads TGTGCCAGCAGCCCAATCGGGACAGGGGGCAGAGATACGCAGTATTTT. It translates to CASSPIGTGGRDTQYF.

The rearrangement links TRBV14 to TRBJ1-2; TRBD1 might be the D (5 bases). V was trimmed by 3 bases and J by 3 bases, leaving 11 bases between them. The length of the CDR3 is 14 residues. Germline V CDR1 and CDR2: SGHDN, FVKESK. The chain's CDR3 is CASSQRGGDYGYTF. CDR3 bases: TGTGCCAGCAGCCAGAGGGGAGGCGACTATGGCTACACCTTC.

This clone was recorded only once. The V gene is TRBV7-9, the J gene TRBJ2-4; D possibly corresponds to TRBD2 (5 bases). Germline CDR1 is SEHNR and CDR2 is FQNEAQ (reference sequence). V shed 3 bases and J shed 6 bases, with 6 bases lying between them. The CDR3 consists of 12 residues. The CDR3 region has the DNA TGTGCCAGCAGCTTGGGGAGAAACATTCAGTACTTC. Its protein is CASSLGRNIQYF.